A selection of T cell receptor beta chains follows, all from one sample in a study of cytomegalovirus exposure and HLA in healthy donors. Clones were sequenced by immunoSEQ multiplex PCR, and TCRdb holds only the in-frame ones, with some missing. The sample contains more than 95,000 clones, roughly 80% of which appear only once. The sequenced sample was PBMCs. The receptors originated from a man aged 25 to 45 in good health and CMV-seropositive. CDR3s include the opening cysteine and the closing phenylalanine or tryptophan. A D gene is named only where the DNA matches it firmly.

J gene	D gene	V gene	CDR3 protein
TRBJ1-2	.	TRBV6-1	CASSPSGANYGYTF
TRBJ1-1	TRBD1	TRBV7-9	CASSLEDRADTEAFF
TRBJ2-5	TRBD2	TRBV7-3	CASSSTGTGGGETQYF
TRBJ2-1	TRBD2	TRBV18	CASSVFAGGRSYNEQFF
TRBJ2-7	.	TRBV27	CASSAKIGYEQYF
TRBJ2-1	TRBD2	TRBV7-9	CASSLQRGNHNEQFF
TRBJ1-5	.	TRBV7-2	CASSFRVNQPQHF
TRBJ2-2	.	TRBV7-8	CASSTTANTGELFF
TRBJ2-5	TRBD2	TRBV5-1	CASSLRLAGETQYF
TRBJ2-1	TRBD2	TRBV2	CASNSGGTYNEQFF
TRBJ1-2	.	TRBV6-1	CASGFDKRYGYTF
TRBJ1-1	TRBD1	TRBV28	CASQDRDNTEAFF
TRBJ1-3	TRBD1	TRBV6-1	CASSKTGVAGNTIYF
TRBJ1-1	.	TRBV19	CASRIYPGGPGAPNTEAFF